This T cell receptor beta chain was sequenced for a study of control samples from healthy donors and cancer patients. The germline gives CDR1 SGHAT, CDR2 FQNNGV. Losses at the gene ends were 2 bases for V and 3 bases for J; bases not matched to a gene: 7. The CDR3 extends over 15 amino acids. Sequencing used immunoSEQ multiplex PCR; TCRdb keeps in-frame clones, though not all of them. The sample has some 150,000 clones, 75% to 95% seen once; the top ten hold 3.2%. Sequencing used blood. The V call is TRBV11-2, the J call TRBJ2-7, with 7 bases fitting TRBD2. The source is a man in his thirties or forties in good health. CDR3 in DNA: TGTGCCAGCAGCTTAAATCCTAGCGGAAGCTACGAGCAGTACTTC. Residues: CASSLNPSGSYEQYF.